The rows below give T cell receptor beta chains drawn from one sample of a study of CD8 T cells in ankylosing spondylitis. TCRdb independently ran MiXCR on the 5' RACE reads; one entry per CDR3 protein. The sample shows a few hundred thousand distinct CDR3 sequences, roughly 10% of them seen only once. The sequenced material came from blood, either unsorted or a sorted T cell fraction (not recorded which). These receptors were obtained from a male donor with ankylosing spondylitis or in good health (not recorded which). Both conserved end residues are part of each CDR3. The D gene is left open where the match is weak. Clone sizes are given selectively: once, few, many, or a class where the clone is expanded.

cdr3_aa: CASRFGTGGTDTQYF; cdr3_nt: TGTGCCAGCAGGTTCGGGACAGGGGGCACAGATACGCAGTATTTT; clone_size: few; cdr3_length: 15; j_call: TRBJ2-3; v_call: TRBV28; d_call: TRBD1
cdr3_aa: CASSEERLHPVF; cdr3_nt: TGCGCCAGCAGTGAGGAACGTCTCCACCCGGTATTC; clone_size: few; cdr3_length: 12; j_call: TRBJ1-2; v_call: TRBV10-2; d_call: -
cdr3_aa: CASPPAKYKYNEQFF; cdr3_nt: TGTGCCAGCCCCCCCGCCAAATACAAATACAATGAGCAGTTCTTC; clone_size: many; cdr3_length: 15; j_call: TRBJ2-1; v_call: TRBV6-1; d_call: -
cdr3_aa: CASSNRLAGGETDTQYF; cdr3_nt: TGTGCCAGCTCCAACAGACTAGCGGGGGGCGAGACAGATACGCAGTATTTT; clone_size: many; cdr3_length: 17; j_call: TRBJ2-3; v_call: TRBV6-1; d_call: TRBD2
cdr3_aa: CASSLGSDGASYGYTF; cdr3_nt: TGTGCCAGCAGCTTAGGGTCTGACGGAGCTAGCTATGGCTACACCTTC; clone_size: -; cdr3_length: 16; j_call: TRBJ1-2; v_call: TRBV13; d_call: -
cdr3_aa: CASSQDRGPYNEQFF; cdr3_nt: TGTGCCAGCAGCCAAGACAGGGGCCCCTACAATGAGCAGTTCTTC; clone_size: -; cdr3_length: 15; j_call: TRBJ2-1; v_call: TRBV5-5; d_call: TRBD1
cdr3_aa: CASSQEPIGQGYGYTF; cdr3_nt: TGCGCCAGCAGCCAAGAACCTATAGGACAGGGATATGGCTACACCTTC; clone_size: many; cdr3_length: 16; j_call: TRBJ1-2; v_call: TRBV4-1; d_call: TRBD1
cdr3_aa: CASKSQGYTEAFF; cdr3_nt: TGTGCCAGCAAATCCCAGGGGTACACTGAAGCTTTCTTT; clone_size: many; cdr3_length: 13; j_call: TRBJ1-1; v_call: TRBV6-1; d_call: -
cdr3_aa: CASSHVRTGVHEQYF; cdr3_nt: TGTGCCAGCAGCCACGTGCGGACAGGGGTCCACGAGCAGTACTTC; clone_size: many; cdr3_length: 15; j_call: TRBJ2-7; v_call: TRBV14; d_call: TRBD1
cdr3_aa: CASSPTSSGGELFF; cdr3_nt: TGCGCCAGCAGCCCCACTAGTTCGGGCGGGGAGCTGTTTTTT; clone_size: many; cdr3_length: 14; j_call: TRBJ2-2; v_call: TRBV5-1; d_call: -
cdr3_aa: CSARDPSSNQPQHF; cdr3_nt: TGCAGTGCTAGGGACCCCTCTAGCAATCAGCCCCAGCATTTT; clone_size: many; cdr3_length: 14; j_call: TRBJ1-5; v_call: TRBV20-1; d_call: -
cdr3_aa: CVSDRTGTPDYNEQFF; cdr3_nt: TGTGTCAGCGATCGAACCGGGACTCCCGACTACAATGAGCAGTTCTTC; clone_size: -; cdr3_length: 16; j_call: TRBJ2-1; v_call: TRBV6-1; d_call: -
cdr3_aa: CASSLTGTGNEKLFF; cdr3_nt: TGTGCCAGCAGCCTAACCGGGACGGGCAATGAAAAACTGTTTTTT; clone_size: few; cdr3_length: 15; j_call: TRBJ1-4; v_call: TRBV3-1; d_call: -
cdr3_aa: CAISDGAGENNEQFF; cdr3_nt: TGTGCCATCAGTGACGGGGCAGGGGAAAACAATGAGCAGTTCTTC; clone_size: many; cdr3_length: 15; j_call: TRBJ2-1; v_call: TRBV10-3; d_call: -
cdr3_aa: CSASGGDTEAFF; cdr3_nt: TGCAGCGCTTCCGGGGGGGACACTGAAGCTTTCTTT; clone_size: many; cdr3_length: 12; j_call: TRBJ1-1; v_call: TRBV29-1; d_call: -
cdr3_aa: CSVEEGHEQYF; cdr3_nt: TGCAGCGTTGAGGAAGGGCACGAGCAGTACTTC; clone_size: many; cdr3_length: 11; j_call: TRBJ2-7; v_call: TRBV29-1; d_call: -
cdr3_aa: CASSREGQGSGNEQFF; cdr3_nt: TGTGCCAGCAGCCGAGAGGGACAGGGTAGTGGTAATGAGCAGTTCTTC; clone_size: many; cdr3_length: 16; j_call: TRBJ2-1; v_call: TRBV4-2; d_call: TRBD1
cdr3_aa: CASREQGVSNQPQHF; cdr3_nt: TGTGCCAGCAGGGAACAGGGGGTCAGCAATCAGCCCCAGCATTTT; clone_size: many; cdr3_length: 15; j_call: TRBJ1-5; v_call: TRBV12-3/TRBV12-4; d_call: TRBD1
cdr3_aa: CASGTSPYNEQFF; cdr3_nt: TGTGCCAGCGGGACTAGCCCCTACAATGAGCAGTTCTTC; clone_size: many; cdr3_length: 13; j_call: TRBJ2-1; v_call: TRBV12-3/TRBV12-4; d_call: TRBD2
cdr3_aa: CASSLHRADEQFF; cdr3_nt: TGTGCCAGCAGTTTGCACAGGGCTGATGAGCAGTTCTTC; clone_size: many; cdr3_length: 13; j_call: TRBJ2-1; v_call: TRBV12-3/TRBV12-4; d_call: -
cdr3_aa: CASSTGLDTDTQYF; cdr3_nt: TGCGCCAGCAGCACCGGACTAGACACAGATACGCAGTATTTT; clone_size: many; cdr3_length: 14; j_call: TRBJ2-3; v_call: TRBV5-1; d_call: TRBD2
cdr3_aa: CASRTGTWTEAFF; cdr3_nt: TGTGCCAGCAGAACAGGGACGTGGACTGAAGCTTTCTTT; clone_size: many; cdr3_length: 13; j_call: TRBJ1-1; v_call: TRBV6-6; d_call: -
cdr3_aa: CSAYRVRTEAFF; cdr3_nt: TGCAGTGCGTACAGGGTGAGGACTGAAGCTTTCTTT; clone_size: many; cdr3_length: 12; j_call: TRBJ1-1; v_call: TRBV20-1; d_call: -
cdr3_aa: CASSQEGTSRRVGGYTF; cdr3_nt: TGTGCCAGCAGCCAAGAGGGGACTTCTCGGAGGGTTGGTGGCTACACCTTC; clone_size: few; cdr3_length: 17; j_call: TRBJ1-2; v_call: TRBV3-1; d_call: -
cdr3_aa: CASSQEFVGTYNEQFF; cdr3_nt: TGTGCCAGCAGCCAAGAGTTTGTCGGGACCTACAATGAGCAGTTCTTC; clone_size: many; cdr3_length: 16; j_call: TRBJ2-1; v_call: TRBV4-2; d_call: -
cdr3_aa: CASSGSPSGATGELFF; cdr3_nt: TGTGCCAGCAGCGGATCACCTAGCGGGGCCACCGGGGAGCTGTTTTTT; clone_size: -; cdr3_length: 16; j_call: TRBJ2-2; v_call: TRBV13; d_call: TRBD2
cdr3_aa: CASSLGAGSDEQFF; cdr3_nt: TGCGCCAGCAGTCTCGGGGCTGGGTCGGATGAGCAGTTCTTC; clone_size: many; cdr3_length: 14; j_call: TRBJ2-1; v_call: TRBV5-1; d_call: -
cdr3_aa: CSACPTGDTDTQYF; cdr3_nt: TGCAGCGCCTGCCCTACTGGCGACACAGATACGCAGTATTTT; clone_size: many; cdr3_length: 14; j_call: TRBJ2-3; v_call: TRBV29-1; d_call: -
cdr3_aa: CSVGVSNTEAFF; cdr3_nt: TGCAGCGTTGGAGTGAGCAACACTGAAGCTTTCTTT; clone_size: few; cdr3_length: 12; j_call: TRBJ1-1; v_call: TRBV29-1; d_call: -
cdr3_aa: CASSGDSLYEQYF; cdr3_nt: TGTGCCAGCAGTGGGGACAGCCTCTACGAGCAGTACTTC; clone_size: few; cdr3_length: 13; j_call: TRBJ2-7; v_call: TRBV6-1; d_call: TRBD1
cdr3_aa: CASSHYGRDGSGSPLHF; cdr3_nt: TGCGCCAGCAGCCACTATGGGCGCGACGGATCCGGCTCACCCCTCCACTTT; clone_size: many; cdr3_length: 17; j_call: TRBJ1-6; v_call: TRBV5-1; d_call: -
cdr3_aa: CASSLVASPRTQYF; cdr3_nt: TGTGCCAGCAGCTTAGTCGCAAGCCCAAGGACCCAGTACTTC; clone_size: few; cdr3_length: 14; j_call: TRBJ2-5; v_call: TRBV11-2; d_call: -
cdr3_aa: CASSSRSLPRDTQYF; cdr3_nt: TGTGCCAGCAGCTCTAGGTCCCTTCCCCGGGATACGCAGTATTTT; clone_size: many; cdr3_length: 15; j_call: TRBJ2-3; v_call: TRBV5-6; d_call: -
cdr3_aa: CASSIRVFQPQHF; cdr3_nt: TGTGCCAGCAGTATCAGGGTTTTCCAGCCCCAGCATTTT; clone_size: -; cdr3_length: 13; j_call: TRBJ1-5; v_call: TRBV27; d_call: -
cdr3_aa: CASDQETQYF; cdr3_nt: TGTGCCAGCGATCAAGAGACCCAGTACTTC; clone_size: few; cdr3_length: 10; j_call: TRBJ2-5; v_call: TRBV21-1; d_call: -
cdr3_aa: CASSTAGQTYNEQFF; cdr3_nt: TGCGCCAGCAGCACCGCAGGACAGACCTACAATGAGCAGTTCTTC; clone_size: many; cdr3_length: 15; j_call: TRBJ2-1; v_call: TRBV5-1; d_call: -
cdr3_aa: CASSPRPQPFNTEAFF; cdr3_nt: TGTGCCAGCAGCCCCAGGCCCCAACCCTTTAACACTGAAGCTTTCTTT; clone_size: -; cdr3_length: 16; j_call: TRBJ1-1; v_call: TRBV7-9; d_call: -
cdr3_aa: CASSLGGAFSYEQYF; cdr3_nt: TGTGCCAGCAGTTTAGGAGGGGCGTTTTCCTACGAGCAGTACTTC; clone_size: many; cdr3_length: 15; j_call: TRBJ2-7; v_call: TRBV27; d_call: -
cdr3_aa: CATSGDGYEQYF; cdr3_nt: TGTGCCACCAGTGGGGACGGTTACGAGCAGTACTTC; clone_size: many; cdr3_length: 12; j_call: TRBJ2-7; v_call: TRBV24-1; d_call: -
cdr3_aa: CASSLLAGAQNIQYF; cdr3_nt: TGTGCCAGCAGTTTGTTAGCGGGAGCACAAAACATTCAGTACTTC; clone_size: many; cdr3_length: 15; j_call: TRBJ2-4; v_call: TRBV12-3/TRBV12-4; d_call: TRBD2
cdr3_aa: CASSVSDTEAFF; cdr3_nt: TGTGCCAGCAGCGTCTCGGACACTGAAGCTTTCTTT; clone_size: few; cdr3_length: 12; j_call: TRBJ1-1; v_call: TRBV2; d_call: -
cdr3_aa: CATTRQGVSGYTF; cdr3_nt: TGTGCCACGACACGACAGGGGGTAAGTGGCTACACCTTC; clone_size: -; cdr3_length: 13; j_call: TRBJ1-2; v_call: TRBV15; d_call: TRBD1
cdr3_aa: CAIREDQWDEQFF; cdr3_nt: TGTGCCATCCGGGAGGACCAGTGGGATGAGCAGTTCTTC; clone_size: many; cdr3_length: 13; j_call: TRBJ2-1; v_call: TRBV10-3; d_call: TRBD2
cdr3_aa: CASRLSGLQETQYF; cdr3_nt: TGCGCCAGCAGATTATCAGGACTTCAAGAGACCCAGTACTTC; clone_size: -; cdr3_length: 14; j_call: TRBJ2-5; v_call: TRBV5-1; d_call: -
cdr3_aa: CASSIGGVYGELFF; cdr3_nt: TGTGCCAGCAGCATAGGCGGAGTATACGGGGAGCTGTTTTTT; clone_size: -; cdr3_length: 14; j_call: TRBJ2-2; v_call: TRBV11-2; d_call: -
cdr3_aa: CASSFGDRAYEQYF; cdr3_nt: TGCGCCAGCAGCTTTGGGGACAGGGCCTACGAGCAGTACTTC; clone_size: once; cdr3_length: 14; j_call: TRBJ2-7; v_call: TRBV5-1; d_call: TRBD1
cdr3_aa: CGVEDQASNEKLFF; cdr3_nt: TGCGGCGTTGAAGATCAGGCCAGTAATGAAAAACTGTTTTTT; clone_size: -; cdr3_length: 14; j_call: TRBJ1-4; v_call: TRBV29-1; d_call: -
cdr3_aa: CASSQGREREGRVRVPYNEQFF; cdr3_nt: TGTGCCAGCAGCCAAGGAAGGGAGCGGGAGGGCCGGGTTCGCGTCCCCTACAATGAGCAGTTCTTC; clone_size: -; cdr3_length: 22; j_call: TRBJ2-1; v_call: TRBV3-1; d_call: TRBD2
cdr3_aa: CASSSLAGQSPSTDTQYF; cdr3_nt: TGTGCCAGCAGCTCCTTAGCGGGGCAGAGCCCTAGCACAGATACGCAGTATTTT; clone_size: many; cdr3_length: 18; j_call: TRBJ2-3; v_call: TRBV4-2; d_call: TRBD2
cdr3_aa: CASSLSTGEGGLHTEAFF; cdr3_nt: TGTGCCAGCAGCCTCTCTACAGGGGAAGGTGGATTACACACTGAAGCTTTCTTT; clone_size: many; cdr3_length: 18; j_call: TRBJ1-1; v_call: TRBV7-6; d_call: TRBD1
cdr3_aa: CASSPNPGTTNTGELFF; cdr3_nt: TGCGCCAGCAGCCCTAATCCCGGGACCACGAACACCGGGGAGCTGTTTTTT; clone_size: few; cdr3_length: 17; j_call: TRBJ2-2; v_call: TRBV4-1; d_call: -